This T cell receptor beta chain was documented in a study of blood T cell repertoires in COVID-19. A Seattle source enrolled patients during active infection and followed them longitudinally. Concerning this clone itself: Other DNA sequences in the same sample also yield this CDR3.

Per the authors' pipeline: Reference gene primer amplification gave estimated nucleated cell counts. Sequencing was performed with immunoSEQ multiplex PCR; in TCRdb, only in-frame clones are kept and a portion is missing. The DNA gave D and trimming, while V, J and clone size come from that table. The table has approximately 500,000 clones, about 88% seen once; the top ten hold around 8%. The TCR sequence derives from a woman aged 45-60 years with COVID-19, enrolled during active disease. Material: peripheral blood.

The CDR3 reads CASSPRQGGNTIYF. In DNA form, the CDR3 reads TGTGCCAGTAGTCCCCGACAGGGTGGCAACACCATATATTTT. This chain links TRBV19 with TRBJ1-3; 7 bases line up with TRBD1. Trimming removed 5 bases from V and 7 bases from J; junction bases left unmatched: 8. This CDR3 comprises 14 residues. Germline V CDR1 and CDR2: LNHDA, SQIVND (reference sequence).